These 20 T cell receptor beta chains came from one sample sequenced in a study of T cell responses to AZD1222 COVID-19 vaccine listed by TCRdb under 2021. In the paper's terms, the time point label means: baseline before first vaccination. The library relied on the immunoSEQ multiplex PCR assay. The table was pulled from immuneACCESS by TCRdb, which kept in-frame rearrangements only. Such tables lose some clones; where checked, under half of the loss comes from unresolved V genes, and the rest has no known cause. The sample has about 100,000 clones on record, roughly 90% of them singletons. The ten largest clones add up to more than 15% of the sample. The sample here was peripheral blood, taken on day 0 of AZD1222 vaccination. These receptors all stem from an adult in good health.

The J gene is TRBJ1-1, the V gene TRBV7-8; 8 bases line up with TRBD1. The length of the CDR3 is 15 residues. J was trimmed by 5 bases and V by 3 bases; bases with no gene match: 8. The V gene's germline CDR1 is SGHVS and CDR2 FQNEAQ. The CDR3 nucleotides are TGTGCCAGCAGCTTCCCGGACAGGGCCGGGACTGAAGCTTTCTTT. Its protein product is CASSFPDRAGTEAFF.

The V call is TRBV7-8, the J call TRBJ2-4; 7 bases map to TRBD1. The length of the CDR3 is 18 residues. The V gene end was trimmed by 0 bases and the J gene end by 0 bases; junction bases not matched to a gene: 8. Germline assignment: CDR1 SGHVS and CDR2 FQNEAQ. The CDR3 coding sequence is TGTGCCAGCAGCTTAGCGGGACAGCCTTCGATAGCCAAAAACATTCAGTACTTC. The encoded protein is CASSLAGQPSIAKNIQYF.

The rearrangement joins TRBV10-3 to TRBJ1-2, with TRBD1 as a possible D gene (6 bases). CDR1 and CDR2 (germline): ENHRY, SYGVKD. CDR3 length: 12 amino acids. Deletions cut 5 bases from V and 8 bases from J, with 12 bases between. CDR3 bases: TGTGCCATCAGTTTACAGGGAAACGGCTACACCTTC. Translated: CAISLQGNGYTF.

J is TRBJ2-2 and V is TRBV27, with D perhaps matching TRBD2 (6 bases). Trimming removed 7 bases from V and 1 base from J, with 10 bases in between. This CDR3 comprises 14 residues. The V gene's germline CDR1 is MNHEY and CDR2 SMNVEV (reference sequence). CDR3 protein: CASTRELNTGELFF. CDR3 bases: TGTGCCAGCACTCGGGAGCTGAACACCGGGGAGCTGTTTTTT.

CDR3 DNA sequence: TGTGCCAGCAACCCCGTAGGACAAAGGAACACTGAAGCTTTCTTT. Amino acids: CASNPVGQRNTEAFF. The chain employs TRBV5-4 and TRBJ1-1; possible D gene TRBD1, 5 bases. Germline V gene data show CDR1 as SGHNT and CDR2 as YYREEE (reference sequence). Trimming cost V 6 bases and J 1 base, with 16 bases left between them. The CDR3 loop spans 15 amino acids.

The CDR3 nucleotides read TGTGCCAGCAGCACCCACGCAGGGACTACGACCGAGGATGAGCAGTTCTTC. Translation: CASSTHAGTTTEDEQFF. The chain links TRBV28 to TRBJ2-1, with 7 positions matching TRBD2. The germline CDR1 and CDR2 sequences are MDHEN and SYDVKM. With 6 bases clipped from V and 8 bases from J, the junction kept 19 bases outside the gene matches. This CDR3 comprises 17 residues.

This chain joins TRBV7-9 and TRBJ2-7, with 11 bases that match TRBD2. The ends lost 7 bases at V and 3 bases at J; junction bases unmatched: 5. Germline V gene data show CDR1 as SEHNR and CDR2 as FQNEAQ (reference sequence). This CDR3 spans 14 amino acids. CDR3 protein: CASIETSGIYEQYF. The CDR3 DNA reads TGTGCCAGCATCGAGACTAGCGGGATCTACGAGCAGTACTTC. The whole variable domain, remainder taken from reference TRBV7-9 and TRBJ2-7, is DTGVSQNPRHKITKRGQNVTFRCDPISEHNRLYWYRQTLGQGPEFLTYFQNEAQLEKSRLLSDRFSAERPKGSFSTLEIQRTEQGDSAMYLCASIETSGIYEQYFGPGTRLTVT.

Only one count was recorded for this clone. The chain uses TRBV7-9 and TRBJ2-7; 13 positions agree with TRBD2. The germline V gene has CDR1 SEHNR and CDR2 FQNEAQ (reference sequence). V lost 4 bases, J lost 5 bases, and 8 bases stayed unmatched. The CDR3 is 16 residues long. CDR3 sequence reads: CASSSLLAGGPNEQYF. CDR3 DNA: TGTGCCAGCAGCTCCCTACTAGCGGGAGGGCCTAACGAGCAGTACTTC.

The chain uses TRBV4-1 and TRBJ2-7; D possibly corresponds to TRBD2 (6 bases). The CDR3 has 15 amino acids. Germline values: CDR1 MGHRA, CDR2 YSYEKL. V was shortened by 1 base and J by 2 bases, with 12 bases between the two germline ends. As DNA, the CDR3 is TGCGCCAGCAGCCAAGTAAGGGCGGGAACCTACGAGCAGTACTTC. It is translated as CASSQVRAGTYEQYF.

CDR3 residues: CASSLNGLSGNTIYF. The CDR3 bases are TGTGCCAGCAGCTTAAACGGTCTCTCTGGAAACACCATATATTTT. The rearrangement uses TRBV7-3 and TRBJ1-3; no reliable D call. V dropped 1 base and J dropped 0 bases, with 7 bases sitting between them. From germline, CDR1 is SGHTA and CDR2 FQGTGA. The CDR3 has 15 amino acids.

J is TRBJ2-4 and V is TRBV9; no clear D gene. CDR1 is SGDLS, CDR2 YYNGEE, per germline. The CDR3 has 15 residues. Trimming removed 3 bases at V and 1 base at J, with 11 bases between. CDR3 region: CASSGLGPAKNIQYF. The CDR3 region has the DNA TGTGCCAGCAGCGGCCTTGGGCCTGCCAAAAACATTCAGTACTTC. The whole variable domain, filled in from reference TRBV9 and TRBJ2-4, reads DSGVTQTPKHLITATGQRVTLRCSPRSGDLSVYWYQQSLDQGLQFLIQYYNGEERAKGNILERFSAQQFPDLHSELNLSSLELGDSALYFCASSGLGPAKNIQYFGAGTRLSVL.

This clone appeared a single time. This chain connects TRBV30 to TRBJ1-1; 7 bases are shared with TRBD1. V was clipped by 3 bases and J by 4 bases; unmatched bases: 17. There are 17 residues in the CDR3. In germline, CDR1 is GTSNPN, CDR2 SVGIG (reference sequence). The CDR3 loop reads CAWRLVQSPTGTTEAFF. In DNA, the CDR3 is TGTGCCTGGAGACTAGTACAGTCCCCGACAGGGACCACTGAAGCTTTCTTT.

The chain employs TRBV4-2 and TRBJ1-4; 7 positions match TRBD1. The germline gives CDR1 LGHNA, CDR2 YNFKEQ. V dropped 1 base and J dropped 4; count of bases not matched to a gene: 3. This CDR3 contains 15 residues. The CDR3 nucleotides are TGTGCCAGCAGCCAAGCGGGACAGAATAATGAAAAACTGTTTTTT. Translating gives CASSQAGQNNEKLFF.

V usage is TRBV7-2 and J usage is TRBJ2-7; D ambiguous. The V gene's germline CDR1 is SGHTA and CDR2 FQGNSA. The CDR3 runs 13 residues. With 0 bases removed from V and 3 bases from J, the gap between germline ends came to 6 bases. The CDR3 loop reads CASSLATDYEQYF. CDR3 nucleotide sequence: TGTGCCAGCAGCTTAGCGACTGACTACGAGCAGTACTTC.

The chain uses TRBV9 and TRBJ2-3, with D unclear. This CDR3 comprises 13 residues. Between the trimmed V and J ends, which lost 4 bases and 5 bases, there was a span of 11 bases. The germline V gene has CDR1 SGDLS and CDR2 YYNGEE. CDR3 sequence (DNA): TGTGCCAGCAGCCCGTCGAAGCTAGATACGCAGTATTTT. Translating gives CASSPSKLDTQYF.

The chain is built from TRBV21-1 and TRBJ2-7; the listed D gene, TRBD2, was not tested against the DNA. TRBV21-1 is a pseudogene. The CDR3 has 10 amino acids. The CDR3 reads CASSTYEQYF. The CDR3 DNA reads TGTGCCAGCAGCACTTACGAGCAGTACTTC.

The genes are TRBV4-1 and TRBJ2-3; no definite D call. Between the trimmed V and J ends, which lost 0 bases and 0 bases, there was a span of 10 bases. In germline, CDR1 is MGHRA, CDR2 YSYEKL. The CDR3 runs to 16 residues. CDR3 amino acids: CASSQETADSTDTQYF. CDR3 nucleotide sequence: TGCGCCAGCAGCCAAGAGACGGCGGATAGCACAGATACGCAGTATTTT.

The chain is built from TRBV10-2 and TRBJ2-7; 7 positions match TRBD2. The CDR3 covers 14 residues. The trim removed 3 bases at V and 3 bases at J, leaving 5 bases unmatched. Germline values: CDR1 WSHSY, CDR2 SAAADI. The CDR3 sequence is CASSDGRGDYEQYF. The CDR3, as DNA: TGCGCCAGCAGTGACGGACGGGGGGACTACGAGCAGTACTTC.

The rearrangement links TRBV2 to TRBJ1-4, with no clear D. The germline CDR1 and CDR2 sequences are SNHLY and FYNNEI. The V end lost 4 bases, the J end lost 7 bases, and 10 bases lay between the germline ends. There are 13 residues in the CDR3. DNA for the CDR3: TGTGCCAGCAGTGTAGGGCGGGCTGAAAAACTGTTTTTT. Amino acids: CASSVGRAEKLFF.

This clone was seen a few times. The J gene is TRBJ2-3, the V gene TRBV5-6; TRBD2 matches at 8 bases. The CDR3 totals 14 residues. CDR1 is SGHDT, CDR2 YYEEEE, per germline. V was pared by 4 bases and J by 5 bases, with 6 bases of the junction left unmatched. CDR3 nucleotides: TGTGCCAGCAGCCCAACCGGGAGGGAAGATACGCAGTATTTT. Translated: CASSPTGREDTQYF.